The next 18 T cell receptor beta chains were all read from a single sample in a study of a mutant IDH1 vaccine in newly diagnosed glioma listed by TCRdb under 2021. According to the study, the label for this sample's time point signals: week 47, end of study. Each vaccine dose, consisting of 300 ug of a 20-mer mutant IDH1 peptide in Montanide, was administered subcutaneously with topical imiquimod. For these receptors, no antigen is known. Libraries came from the immunoSEQ multiplex PCR assay. The table was pulled from immuneACCESS by TCRdb, which kept in-frame rearrangements only. Such tables lose some clones; where checked, under half of the loss comes from unresolved V genes, and the rest has no known cause. Recorded for this sample are tens of thousands of clones; roughly four fifths of them occurred a single time. The ten largest make up under 6.5% of the sample. Material: PBMCs, obtained from a glioma patient whose treatment included an IDH1 peptide vaccine. Receptors were obtained from a man in his forties with glioma.

This clone has a handful of counts. This chain links TRBV30 with TRBJ1-5; tentatively, D is TRBD1 (5 bases). The CDR3 spans 13 residues. CDR1 and CDR2 (germline): GTSNPN, SVGIG (reference sequence). The V end was cut by 2 bases, the J end by 7 bases, with 12 bases between. The CDR3 DNA reads TGTGCCTGGAGTACAGAGTGGGGCCAGCCCCAGCATTTT. Its translation is CAWSTEWGQPQHF.

The sample holds many counts of this clone. The rearrangement joins TRBV27 to TRBJ2-7, with 9 nucleotides matching TRBD1. V was clipped by 2 bases and J by 3 bases; unmatched bases: 8. CDR1 and CDR2 from the germline V gene are MNHEY and SMNVEV (reference sequence). The CDR3 sequence is 16 residues long. The CDR3 nucleotides read TGTGCCAGCAGTTTAATCCCGACAGGGGGTGACTACGAGCAGTACTTC. This translates into CASSLIPTGGDYEQYF.

The V call is TRBV12-5, the J call TRBJ2-3; no definite D call. The CDR3 extends over 13 amino acids. Germline V gene lookup returns CDR1 LGHNT and CDR2 FRNRAP. V was clipped by 2 bases and J by 3 bases, with 6 bases between them. The CDR3 here is CASGLPRTDTQYF. CDR3 coding DNA: TGTGCTAGTGGTTTGCCCCGGACAGATACGCAGTATTTT.

This chain links TRBV6-5 with TRBJ2-7; D not resolved. CDR3 length: 14 residues. Germline V lookup: CDR1 MNHEY, CDR2 SVGAGI. Trimming stripped 0 bases from V and 0 bases from J, with 6 bases between. CDR3 sequence: CASSYSPSSYEQYF. The CDR3 bases are TGTGCCAGCAGTTACTCCCCGAGCTCCTACGAGCAGTACTTC.

The genes are TRBV7-2 and TRBJ2-5; 9 nucleotides agree with TRBD2. The V gene end was trimmed by 2 bases and the J gene end by 4 bases; junction bases not matched to a gene: 5. The V gene's germline CDR1 is SGHTA and CDR2 FQGNSA. CDR3 length: 15 residues. CDR3 nucleotide sequence: TGTGCCAGCAGCTTAATGCGGGGGGGCCCAGAGACCCAGTACTTC. This gives the protein CASSLMRGGPETQYF. Full variable domain (remainder filled in from reference TRBV7-2 and TRBJ2-5): GAGVSQSPSNKVTEKGKDVELRCDPISGHTALYWYRQSLGQGLEFLIYFQGNSAPDKSGLPSDRFSAERTGGSVSTLTIQRTQQEDSAVYLCASSLMRGGPETQYFGPGTRLLVL.

This clone was counted only a few times. The chain is built from TRBV6-6 and TRBJ1-1; perhaps TRBD1 as D (5 bases). CDR3 length: 13 residues. Germline V gene lookup returns CDR1 MNHNY and CDR2 SVGAGI (reference sequence). Trimming shortened V by 11 bases and J by 1 base, and 14 bases separated the two germline ends. The CDR3 protein is CAGGKATNTEAFF. The CDR3 DNA is TGTGCCGGGGGAAAGGCAACGAACACTGAAGCTTTCTTT.

The rearrangement uses TRBV9 and TRBJ1-5; maybe TRBD1 (5 bases). Germline loops: CDR1 SGDLS, CDR2 YYNGEE. This CDR3 is built from 14 residues. Between the trimmed V and J ends, which lost 3 bases and 8 bases, there was a span of 15 bases. CDR3 sequence reads: CASSGGQILEPQHF. The DNA of the CDR3 is TGTGCCAGCAGCGGGGGCCAAATCCTGGAGCCCCAGCATTTT.

V usage is TRBV6-1 and J usage is TRBJ2-2, with D tentatively TRBD1 or TRBD2 (5 bases each). Germline CDR1 and CDR2: MNHNS and SASEGT. The V and J ends lost 7 bases and 6 bases respectively, with 9 bases between them. This CDR3 region has 12 residues. The CDR3 protein is CASTGAPGELFF. CDR3 nucleotide sequence: TGTGCCAGCACCGGGGCCCCCGGGGAGCTGTTTTTT.

The genes are TRBV6-5 and TRBJ2-7; 10 positions agree with TRBD2. Germline CDR1 and CDR2: MNHEY and SVGAGI. The CDR3 has 13 amino acids. V lost 6 bases, J lost 3 bases, and 2 bases stayed unmatched. The CDR3, as DNA: TGTGCCAGCAGCCGGACTAGCGGCTACGAGCAGTACTTC. Encoded protein: CASSRTSGYEQYF.

For the CDR3, the DNA is TGTGCCAGTACCCCTGGGTTTAACAGGTTGAACACTGAAGCTTTCTTT. Translating gives CASTPGFNRLNTEAFF. V gene TRBV19 combines with J gene TRBJ1-1; a possible D gene is TRBD1 (5 bases). This CDR3 has 16 residues. CDR1 LNHDA and CDR2 SQIVND come from the germline V gene (reference sequence). V lost 7 bases and J 0 bases, leaving 18 bases between the germline ends.

J is TRBJ2-1 and V is TRBV15; 8 bases match TRBD1. CDR3 length: 14 amino acids. V lost 6 bases and J lost 5; bases outside the gene matches: 6. CDR1 and CDR2 (germline): LNHNV, YYDKDF (reference sequence). The CDR3 region has the DNA TGTGCCACCAGTAGATACAGGGGGGACAATGAGCAGTTCTTC. Its protein is CATSRYRGDNEQFF.

The J gene is TRBJ2-7, the V gene TRBV15; TRBD2 matches at 13 bases. Losses at the gene ends were 6 bases for V and 5 bases for J; bases not matched to a gene: 7. Germline V gene lookup returns CDR1 LNHNV and CDR2 YYDKDF (reference sequence). The CDR3 consists of 15 residues. The CDR3 nucleotides are TGTGCCACCAGTGTACTAGCGGGAGGGCCCCACGAGCAGTACTTC. It encodes CATSVLAGGPHEQYF.

The V call is TRBV5-4, the J call TRBJ2-3; either TRBD1 or TRBD2 may supply D (5 bases each). There are 14 residues in the CDR3. In germline, CDR1 is SGHNT, CDR2 YYREEE (reference sequence). Trimming pared 5 bases from V and 2 bases from J, leaving 12 bases between. The CDR3 protein is CASSRDQNTDTQYF. CDR3 coding DNA: TGTGCCAGCAGTAGGGACCAAAACACAGATACGCAGTATTTT.

V usage is TRBV5-5 and J usage is TRBJ2-5; 15 bases fit TRBD2. This CDR3 spans 15 amino acids. From germline, CDR1 is SGHKS and CDR2 YYEKEE (reference sequence). J gave up 5 bases and V 4 bases, and 3 bases lay outside the gene matches. The CDR3 DNA sequence: TGTGCCAGCAGCCAAGGACTAGCGGGAGGGGAGACCCAGTACTTC. Its translation: CASSQGLAGGETQYF.

The chain joins TRBV11-2 to TRBJ2-5, with 9 positions matching TRBD1. V gave up 4 bases and J gave up 8 bases; unmatched junction bases: 11. This CDR3 has 15 residues. Germline CDR1 reads SGHAT; CDR2 reads FQNNGV. The CDR3 sequence: CASSYGTGLKNTQYF. The CDR3, as DNA: TGTGCCAGCAGCTACGGGACAGGGTTGAAGAACACCCAGTACTTC. The full variable domain, completed using reference TRBV11-2 and TRBJ2-5, is EAGVAQSPRYKIIEKRQSVAFWCNPISGHATLYWYQQILGQGPKLLIQFQNNGVVDDSQLPKDRFSAERLKGVDSTLKIQPAKLEDSAVYLCASSYGTGLKNTQYFGPGTRLLVL.

This rearrangement joins TRBV7-2 to TRBJ1-5; the D gene is possibly TRBD1 (6 bases). V lost 0 bases to trimming and J lost 7 bases, with 7 bases between them. Germline V gives CDR1 SGHTA, CDR2 FQGNSA. The CDR3 has 13 residues. The CDR3 DNA sequence: TGTGCCAGCAGCTTAGCAGACAGGCAGCCCCAGCATTTT. It specifies CASSLADRQPQHF.

V usage is TRBV7-8 and J usage is TRBJ2-2; 7 positions match TRBD1. Germline loops: CDR1 SGHVS, CDR2 FQNEAQ. V lost 10 bases, J lost 5 bases, and 13 bases stayed unmatched. The CDR3 is 15 amino acids. Written as DNA, the CDR3 is TGTGCCACCCGGGACACAGGGGTAAAGACCGGGGAGCTGTTTTTT. As protein: CATRDTGVKTGELFF.

The chain couples TRBV10-1 to TRBJ2-3; 8 nucleotides agree with TRBD2. The CDR3 has 13 amino acids. Per germline, CDR1 WNHNN and CDR2 SYGVQD (reference sequence). Losses at the gene ends were 4 bases for V and 8 bases for J; bases not matched to a gene: 5. In DNA, the CDR3 is TGCGCCAGCAGTGTTAAGGGACTAGGTACGCAGTATTTT. It is translated as CASSVKGLGTQYF.